Shown below are 8 T cell receptor beta chains from a single sample sequenced in a study of a mutant IDH1 vaccine in newly diagnosed glioma. The method was immunoSEQ multiplex PCR; TCRdb's version includes in-frame clones alone and lacks a portion of them. The sample consists of under 80,000 clones, around 85% of them appearing once. Sample time point: baseline, week 1 (first vaccination visit). Treatment denoted: pre-vaccination baseline after standard-of-care therapy. Source: PBMCs, taken from a glioma patient treated with radiotherapy, temozolomide or both. Every receptor here comes from a man aged 30 to 39 with glioma.

The chain carries TRBV4-1 and TRBJ1-3; D unclear. Per the germline V gene, CDR1 is MGHRA and CDR2 is YSYEKL. With 4 bases removed from V and 1 base from J, the gap between germline ends came to 11 bases. This CDR3 comprises 15 residues. The CDR3 bases are TGCGCCAGCAGCCCCCCTGTAGGGTCTGGAAACACCATATATTTT. Residues: CASSPPVGSGNTIYF.

The chain has TRBV5-1 and TRBJ2-4, with TRBD1 matching over 9 bases. The ends lost 2 bases at V and 4 bases at J; junction bases unmatched: 4. Germline-derived CDR1 and CDR2 are SGHRS and YFSETQ. The CDR3 totals 15 residues. This chain's CDR3 is CASSLQDRGKNIQYF. CDR3 nucleotides: TGCGCCAGCAGCTTACAGGACAGGGGAAAAAACATTCAGTACTTC.

V gene TRBV27 combines with J gene TRBJ1-3; 8 bases align to TRBD1. CDR3 length: 16 amino acids. The germline V gene has CDR1 MNHEY and CDR2 SMNVEV (reference sequence). After removal of 4 bases from V and 0 bases from J, the junction contained 5 bases not matched to a gene. CDR3 sequence: CASSSGQGSSGNTIYF. For the CDR3, the DNA is TGTGCCAGCAGTTCCGGACAGGGAAGCTCTGGAAACACCATATATTTT.

This clone was observed a single time. The V and J genes are TRBV5-6 and TRBJ1-2; 7 bases match TRBD1. Trimming at V came to 3 bases and at J to 2 bases, leaving 7 bases not matched to a gene. The CDR3 has 15 residues. Germline CDR1 SGHDT, CDR2 YYEEEE. The CDR3 nucleotides are TGTGCCAGCAGCTCGGGACAGCGTGCAAACTATGGCTACACCTTC. This codes for CASSSGQRANYGYTF.

This clone has just one count. The chain joins TRBV5-4 to TRBJ2-3; D gene unclear. This CDR3 is 15 amino acids long. Germline V gene sequence: CDR1 SGHNT, CDR2 YYREEE (reference sequence). With 1 base removed from V and 1 base from J, the gap between germline ends came to 10 bases. CDR3 DNA sequence: TGTGCCAGCAGCTTGCGGGTCCGTGGCACAGATACGCAGTATTTT. This sequence encodes CASSLRVRGTDTQYF.

This clone was seen only a few times. The chain joins TRBV7-2 to TRBJ2-2; D is unresolved. This CDR3 has 17 residues. V lost 2 bases and J 5 bases, leaving 18 bases between the germline ends. Germline V CDR1 and CDR2: SGHTA, FQGNSA. CDR3: CASSLWGRVLSTGELFF. The CDR3 DNA reads as TGTGCCAGCAGCTTATGGGGAAGAGTGTTAAGTACCGGGGAGCTGTTTTTT.

V gene TRBV7-8 combines with J gene TRBJ1-6, with D perhaps TRBD1 (5 bases). The germline V gene has CDR1 SGHVS and CDR2 FQNEAQ. The V and J ends lost 2 bases and 0 bases respectively, with 14 bases between them. CDR3 length equals 18 residues. The CDR3 loop is CASSLKRGGSSYNSPLHF. CDR3 nucleotide sequence: TGTGCCAGCAGCTTAAAGCGGGGGGGAAGCTCCTATAATTCACCCCTCCACTTT.

The chain is built from TRBV7-8 and TRBJ1-2; possible D gene TRBD1, 5 bases. The CDR3 is 15 amino acids. V lost 3 bases and J lost 0, with 11 bases in between. Germline CDR1 SGHVS, CDR2 FQNEAQ. The chain's CDR3 is CASSFKGFTNYGYTF. The CDR3 bases are TGTGCCAGCAGCTTTAAGGGGTTCACTAACTATGGCTACACCTTC.